The T cell receptor beta chain described here comes from a study of radiation and T cells in renal cell carcinoma. With regard to this clone: The target antigen is unknown.

Study-level findings and limits: Pretreatment tumor biopsies were lacking, so baseline clonotypes are unknown. Top tumor clonotypes rose in blood 2 weeks post-radiation, then contracted.

V lost 2 bases, J lost 3 bases, and 10 bases lay in between. This CDR3 region has 15 residues. The germline gives CDR1 MGHDK, CDR2 SYGVNS. Time point reported: blood 4 weeks post-SBRT, at nephrectomy. Treatment meaning: 15 Gy SBRT to primary tumor, nephrectomy 4 weeks later. Nephrectomy followed 15 Gy stereotactic body radiation by 4 weeks. Clear cell pathology was present in this patient's renal cell carcinoma. Only in-frame clones appear in the TCRdb table, and some are missing; sequencing was by immunoSEQ multiplex PCR. The sample has 130,000 to 150,000 clones, roughly 90% seen once. The V call is TRBV25-1, the J call TRBJ2-2; the D is unclear. The sequence derives from a woman aged 50 to 65 with renal cell carcinoma. The sample was blood, taken from a patient whose treatment included radiotherapy and nephrectomy. This CDR3 is CASSEIARDTGELFF. In DNA form, the CDR3 reads TGTGCCAGCAGTGAAATAGCACGGGACACCGGGGAGCTGTTTTTT.